This TCR beta chain comes out of a study of T cell repertoires in cytomegalovirus infection. Across the study: Public TCR beta signatures provided an indication of both CMV infection and a matching HLA type.

This CDR3 is built from 16 residues. CDR1 and CDR2 from the germline V gene are SGHTA and FQGNSA. The V gene lost 1 base and the J gene lost 0 bases, with 12 bases spanning the gap. Via MiXCR, TCRdb re-called the reads, giving one row per CDR3 protein. The sample yields some 68,000 distinct CDR3 sequences, around 21% seen once. General study results and limits: CMV-specific TCR beta clonotypes restricted by HLA-C dominated the ex vivo response.

This clonotype has at least ten counts. As yet, its antigen is unknown. This TCR was recovered from a human donor in good health (CMV status not recorded). Some clones in this sample may be carry-over from other donors' samples. This chain links TRBV7-2 with TRBJ1-1; D may be TRBD1 (6 bases). Material for sequencing was PBMCs, sequenced either directly or after in vitro stimulation (not recorded which). CDR3 bases: TGTGCCAGCAGCTTAGAAGGACAGCGTATGAACACTGAAGCTTTCTTT. It yields the protein CASSLEGQRMNTEAFF. The complete variable domain, with remaining parts taken from reference TRBV7-2 and TRBJ1-1, reads GAGVSQSPSNKVTEKGKDVELRCDPISGHTALYWYRQSLGQGLEFLIYFQGNSAPDKSGLPSDRFSAERTGGSVSTLTIQRTQQEDSAVYLCASSLEGQRMNTEAFFGQGTRLTVV.